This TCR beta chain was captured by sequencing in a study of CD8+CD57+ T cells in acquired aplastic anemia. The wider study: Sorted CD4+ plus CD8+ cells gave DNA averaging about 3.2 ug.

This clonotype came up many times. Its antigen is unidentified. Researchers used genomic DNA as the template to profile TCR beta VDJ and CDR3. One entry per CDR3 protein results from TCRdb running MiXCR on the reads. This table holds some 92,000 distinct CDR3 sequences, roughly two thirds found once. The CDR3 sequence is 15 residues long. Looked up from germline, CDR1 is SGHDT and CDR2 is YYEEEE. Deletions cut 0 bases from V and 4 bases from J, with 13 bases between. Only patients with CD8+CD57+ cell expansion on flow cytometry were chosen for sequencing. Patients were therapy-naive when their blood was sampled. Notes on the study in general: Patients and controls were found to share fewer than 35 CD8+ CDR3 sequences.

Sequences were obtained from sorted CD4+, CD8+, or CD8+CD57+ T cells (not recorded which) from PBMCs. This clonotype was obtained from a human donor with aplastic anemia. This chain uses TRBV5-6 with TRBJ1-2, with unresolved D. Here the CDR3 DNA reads TGTGCCAGCAGCTTGGTGAACCGAGAAGTCTATGGCTACACCTTC. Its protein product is CASSLVNREVYGYTF. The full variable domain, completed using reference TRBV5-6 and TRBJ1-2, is DAGVTQSPTHLIKTRGQQVTLRCSPKSGHDTVSWYQQALGQGPQFIFQYYEEEERQRGNFPDRFSGHQFPNYSSELNVNALLLGDSALYLCASSLVNREVYGYTFGSGTRLTVV.